Listed below are T cell receptor beta chains from one sample, sequenced in a study of molecular identifiers for immune sequencing clone quantification. TCRdb ran MiXCR on the PCR reads and lists one entry per CDR3 protein. The sample includes around 460,000 distinct CDR3 sequences, over 20% of them seen just once. The sequencing sample was made of naive CD8+ T cells from blood, with Jurkat cell RNA spiked in. The receptors come from a human donor in good health. Some libraries in this study had Jurkat cell RNA spiked in. CDR3s include the opening cysteine and the closing phenylalanine or tryptophan. The D gene is left open where the match is weak. Clone sizes are given selectively: once, few, many, or a class where the clone is expanded.

cdr3_nt,cdr3_aa,d_call,j_call,v_call,clone_size
TGCGCCAGCAGCCAAGATGGAGCACACTCTTACACAGATACGCAGTATTTT,CASSQDGAHSYTDTQYF,.,TRBJ2-3,TRBV4-3,.
TGCGCCAGCAGCCAAGATCAAGAGGACGGACACATGAACACTGAAGCTTTCTTT,CASSQDQEDGHMNTEAFF,.,TRBJ1-1,TRBV4-1,many
TGTGCCAGCAGGACCGGACTAGGGGTGTCAGATACGCAGTATTTT,CASRTGLGVSDTQYF,TRBD2,TRBJ2-3,TRBV7-9,.
TGTGCCAGCAGCCAAGAGTACCCCACCGGTCAGCCCCAGCATTTT,CASSQEYPTGQPQHF,.,TRBJ1-5,TRBV4-2,many
TGTGCCAGCAGTTACCCCGGGACAGGCTACGAGCAGTACTTC,CASSYPGTGYEQYF,TRBD1,TRBJ2-7,TRBV6-2/TRBV6-3,few
TGCGCCAGCAGCCAGTCGCTAGCGGGGGGAGCGAACACCGGGGAGCTGTTTTTT,CASSQSLAGGANTGELFF,TRBD2,TRBJ2-2,TRBV4-1,.
TGTGCCAGCAGCATTGAGGACAGGGGGCTCACCGGGGAGCTGTTTTTT,CASSIEDRGLTGELFF,TRBD1,TRBJ2-2,TRBV7-6,.
TGCGCCAGCAGCCAAGGGAGCGGGGTCTTCTCCTACGAGCAGTACTTC,CASSQGSGVFSYEQYF,TRBD2,TRBJ2-7,TRBV4-3,many
TGTGCCAGCGATACCGGGACAGTCTATAGCAATCAGCCCCAGCATTTT,CASDTGTVYSNQPQHF,TRBD1,TRBJ1-5,TRBV6-1,few
TGTGCCAGCAGTGGCCGGGACTCCGAAGAGACCCAGTACTTC,CASSGRDSEETQYF,.,TRBJ2-5,TRBV2,many
TGTGCCAGCAGTGATAAAGAGACCCAGTACTTC,CASSDKETQYF,.,TRBJ2-5,TRBV12-3/TRBV12-4,many
TGCGCCAGCAGCCAAGGCCTAGGGGCTAGCAATCAGCCCCAGCATTTT,CASSQGLGASNQPQHF,.,TRBJ1-5,TRBV4-3,many
TGTGCCCGCAGCACCGGAAGGGGGACCTACGAGCAGTACTTC,CARSTGRGTYEQYF,.,TRBJ2-7,TRBV7-9,.
TGTGCCAGCAGTCCTACAGGGGTCCCCTACAATGGGCAGTTCTTC,CASSPTGVPYNGQFF,TRBD1,TRBJ2-1,TRBV6-2/TRBV6-3,.
TGTGCCAGCAGCTTGAACATCCTTTTGGAGGGAAACATTCAGTACTTC,CASSLNILLEGNIQYF,.,TRBJ2-4,TRBV7-2,many
TGTGCCGAAGACGAGGATAAGGCTGAAGCTTTCTTT,CAEDEDKAEAFF,.,TRBJ1-1,TRBV7-9,many
TGCGCCAGCAGTGAGTCGGGGAGTGGCTCACCCCTCCACTTT,CASSESGSGSPLHF,.,TRBJ1-6,TRBV10-2,.
TGCGCCAGCAGCCTCGTAATCGCCCCTAGCGGGAGGTCGAACACAGATACGCAGTATTTT,CASSLVIAPSGRSNTDTQYF,TRBD2,TRBJ2-3,TRBV5-1,few
TGTGCCAGTAGTATAGGGTACCCGGTGTCCGAGCAGTACTTC,CASSIGYPVSEQYF,.,TRBJ2-7,TRBV19,few
TGTGCCAGCAGTTTCAGCCATAGCAATCAGCCCCAGCATTTT,CASSFSHSNQPQHF,.,TRBJ1-5,TRBV27,many
TGCGCCAGCAGAGACAAGACCGACGGGCAGTTCTTC,CASRDKTDGQFF,.,TRBJ2-1,TRBV4-1,many
TGTGCCAGCAGCTTCCAGGGGGTCGTAGAGACCCAGTACTTC,CASSFQGVVETQYF,TRBD1,TRBJ2-5,TRBV5-6,few
TGTGCCAGCAGTCCCACTCAGCGGGAGGCCCGCTATACGCAGTATTTT,CASSPTQREARYTQYF,TRBD2,TRBJ2-3,TRBV27,many
TGCGCCGGCAGCGCCGGGACAGGGATGATAAATAATTCACCCCTCCACTTT,CAGSAGTGMINNSPLHF,TRBD1,TRBJ1-6,TRBV5-1,.
TGTGCCAGCAGTTTCCGCAGCTATGGCTACACCTTC,CASSFRSYGYTF,.,TRBJ1-2,TRBV28,few
TGTGCCAGCAGCCCCTTGACGGAACAAGAGACCCAGTACTTC,CASSPLTEQETQYF,.,TRBJ2-5,TRBV7-9,many
TGTGCCAGCAGCTCTGCCGGGACTAGCGGGAGGGTCTGGACCGGGGAGCTGTTTTTT,CASSSAGTSGRVWTGELFF,TRBD2,TRBJ2-2,TRBV7-3,.
TGTGCCAGCAGCTCCCTTTCCGGAGATAATGAGCAGTTCTTC,CASSSLSGDNEQFF,.,TRBJ2-1,TRBV7-6,.
TGTGCCAGCAGCTTATTAGGCGGGCTCCAAGAGACCCAGTACTTC,CASSLLGGLQETQYF,.,TRBJ2-5,TRBV7-6,.
TGTGCCAGCAGCCCCGGGGCGAAGAATGAGCAGTTCTTC,CASSPGAKNEQFF,.,TRBJ2-1,TRBV9,.
TGCGCCAGCAGCCAAGAGGGAGGAGAGACCCAGTACTTC,CASSQEGGETQYF,.,TRBJ2-5,TRBV4-3,.
TGTGCCAGCAGCTTAGGCCCCGAGACTAGCTTCGAGCAGTACTTC,CASSLGPETSFEQYF,TRBD2,TRBJ2-7,TRBV13,.
TGCGCCAGCAGCCAGGGACTAGCGGGACGAGGCTCCTACAATGAGCAGTTCTTC,CASSQGLAGRGSYNEQFF,TRBD2,TRBJ2-1,TRBV4-3,once
TGTGCTAGTGCTGATTTTGGGACACGGAGTGGAGAGACCCAGTACTTC,CASADFGTRSGETQYF,.,TRBJ2-5,TRBV12-5,.
TGTGCCAGCAGTACCCCAAGGGGGGGGGGAATGTACAATGAGCAGTTCTTC,CASSTPRGGGMYNEQFF,.,TRBJ2-1,TRBV6-5,.
TGCAGTGCTCCATCCCCCGGGACTATCTACGAGCAGTACTTC,CSAPSPGTIYEQYF,TRBD2,TRBJ2-7,TRBV20-1,few
TGCAGTGCTAGGTCCCTCGAGAGGATCAATCAGCCCCAGCATTTT,CSARSLERINQPQHF,.,TRBJ1-5,TRBV20-1,few
TGTGCCAGCAGCCGCGAAGCGGGGTTGGACACCGGGGAGCTGTTTTTT,CASSREAGLDTGELFF,TRBD2,TRBJ2-2,TRBV7-9,.
TGCGCCAGCAGCCAGGATCGAACGACTAGCGGGGGGGCCTTAGATACGCAGTATTTT,CASSQDRTTSGGALDTQYF,TRBD2,TRBJ2-3,TRBV4-3,few
TGTGCCAGCAGCGCCCGTTCCACTGAAGCTTTCTTT,CASSARSTEAFF,.,TRBJ1-1,TRBV7-9,many
TGTGCCAGCAGCTTGTTACAGGGGGCAGCTAATGAAAAACTGTTTTTT,CASSLLQGAANEKLFF,TRBD1,TRBJ1-4,TRBV5-3,few
TGTGCCAGCAGCTTAGATCCGGGGTCGCAGTATTTT,CASSLDPGSQYF,.,TRBJ2-3,TRBV7-9,.
TGTGCCAGCAGCCCGAAAGGCCCCTCTAGGGTAGCAACTAATGAAAAACTGTTTTTT,CASSPKGPSRVATNEKLFF,.,TRBJ1-4,TRBV7-9,.
TGTGCCAGCAGTGAAGCGCATGGGATAGCGGGGGGCACAGATACGCAGTATTTT,CASSEAHGIAGGTDTQYF,TRBD2,TRBJ2-3,TRBV6-1,few
TGTGCCAGCAGCGATAACCCGGGACAGTCACCCTACGAGCAGTACTTC,CASSDNPGQSPYEQYF,TRBD1,TRBJ2-7,TRBV6-1,.
TGCAGTGCTAGACAGGGAACCATTCAGTACTTC,CSARQGTIQYF,.,TRBJ2-4,TRBV20-1,many
TGTGCCAGCTCTATAGGACCCCCGGCCGAGACCCAGTACTTC,CASSIGPPAETQYF,.,TRBJ2-5,TRBV6-2/TRBV6-3,few
TGTGCCAGCAGCCCAGCGGCGGGCGGGGATGAGTACTTC,CASSPAAGGDEYF,.,TRBJ2-7,TRBV11-3,many
TGCAGCGTTGGGTCGACTAGCGGTTCCTACAATGAGCAGTTCTTC,CSVGSTSGSYNEQFF,TRBD2,TRBJ2-1,TRBV29-1,many
TGTGCCAGCAGCCAAGACGAGTATGATTTCCCTTTCTTC,CASSQDEYDFPFF,.,TRBJ2-1,TRBV14,many
TGTGCCTGGAGTACCACAGGGGATTTCTTTTACGAGCAGTACTTC,CAWSTTGDFFYEQYF,TRBD1,TRBJ2-7,TRBV30,few
TGTGCCAGCAGTGGGCTAGCGGAGCAAGAGACCCAGTACTTC,CASSGLAEQETQYF,TRBD2,TRBJ2-5,TRBV2,many
TGTGCCAGCAGCTTAGCACTTGCGGATCAGCCCCAGCATTTT,CASSLALADQPQHF,.,TRBJ1-5,TRBV7-9,many
TGTGCCAGCAGCTTATCTTTTCCTGAAGCTTTCTTT,CASSLSFPEAFF,.,TRBJ1-1,TRBV7-9,many
TGTGCCAGTGGCCCCTGGACAGGGGGCCTAGATGAGCAGTTCTTC,CASGPWTGGLDEQFF,TRBD1,TRBJ2-1,TRBV19,.